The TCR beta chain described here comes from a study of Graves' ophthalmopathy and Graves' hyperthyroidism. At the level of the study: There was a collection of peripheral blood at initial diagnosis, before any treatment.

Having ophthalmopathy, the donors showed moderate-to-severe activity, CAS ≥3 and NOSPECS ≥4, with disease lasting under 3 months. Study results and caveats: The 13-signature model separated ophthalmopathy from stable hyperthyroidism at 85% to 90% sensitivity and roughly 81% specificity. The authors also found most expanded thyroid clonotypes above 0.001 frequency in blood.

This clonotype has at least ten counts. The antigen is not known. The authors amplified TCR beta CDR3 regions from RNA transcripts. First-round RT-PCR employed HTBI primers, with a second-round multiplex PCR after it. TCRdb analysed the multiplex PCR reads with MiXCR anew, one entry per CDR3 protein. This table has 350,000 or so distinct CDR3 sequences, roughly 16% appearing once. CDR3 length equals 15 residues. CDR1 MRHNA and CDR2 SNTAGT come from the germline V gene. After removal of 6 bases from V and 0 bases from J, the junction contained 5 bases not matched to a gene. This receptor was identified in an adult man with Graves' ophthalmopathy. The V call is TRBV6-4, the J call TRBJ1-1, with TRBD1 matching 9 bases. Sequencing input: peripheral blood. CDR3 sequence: CASRRTGALNTEAFF. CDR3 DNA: TGTGCCAGCAGGCGGACAGGGGCCCTGAACACTGAAGCTTTCTTT.